This TCR beta chain was found in a study of blood T cell repertoires in COVID-19. Study overall: Collection of acute and convalescent COVID-19 samples took place in the United States, Italy and Spain.

This clone appeared a single time. The germline CDR1 and CDR2 sequences are MDHEN and SYDVKM. The CDR3 is made up of 14 amino acids. V was shortened by 7 bases and J by 8 bases, with 17 bases between the two germline ends. Assay used: immunoSEQ multiplex PCR; TCRdb lists only in-frame clones, some missing. The table records about 93,000 clones, about 77% of them present only once. The chain couples TRBV28 to TRBJ1-4; D ambiguous. The sequence was collected from a human donor in a cohort sampled during active COVID-19. The sequencing input was peripheral blood. CDR3 amino acids: CASNSGSGLEKLFF. DNA for the CDR3: TGTGCCAGCAATAGCGGCTCAGGATTAGAAAAACTGTTTTTT.